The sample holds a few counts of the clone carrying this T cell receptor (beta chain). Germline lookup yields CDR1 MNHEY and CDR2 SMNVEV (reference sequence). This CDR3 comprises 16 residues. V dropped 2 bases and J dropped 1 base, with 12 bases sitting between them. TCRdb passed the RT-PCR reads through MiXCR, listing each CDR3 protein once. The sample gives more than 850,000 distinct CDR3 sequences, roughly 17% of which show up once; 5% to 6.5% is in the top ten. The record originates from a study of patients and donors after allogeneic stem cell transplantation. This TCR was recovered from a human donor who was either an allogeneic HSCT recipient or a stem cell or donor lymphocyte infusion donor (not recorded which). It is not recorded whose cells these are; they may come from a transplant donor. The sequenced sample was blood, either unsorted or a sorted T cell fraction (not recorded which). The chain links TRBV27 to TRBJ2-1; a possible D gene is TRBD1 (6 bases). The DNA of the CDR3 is TGTGCCAGCAGTTTAGCCCACAGGGAATCCTACAATGAGCAGTTCTTC. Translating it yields CASSLAHRESYNEQFF.